These T cell receptor beta chains were read from a single sample in a study of blood T cell repertoires in COVID-19. Measured with immunoSEQ multiplex PCR; TCRdb has only the in-frame clones, and not every one. Of fewer than 350,000 clones in the sample, around 91% were seen once. The specimen was PBMCs or T cells enriched from blood (not recorded which). The receptors come from a woman aged 40 to 50 who had recovered from COVID-19. Both conserved end residues are part of each CDR3. The D gene is left open where the match is weak. Clone size is shown for a subset of rows, as once, few, many or a class of expanded clone.

TRBV6-2/TRBV6-3	NA	NA	TRBJ2-1	CASSLAVEQFF	TGTGCCAGCAGTTTGGCGGTTGAGCAGTTCTTC
TRBV23-1	NA	NA	TRBJ2-7	CASSPSFEQYF	TGCGCCAGCAGTCCGTCCTTCGAGCAGTACTTC
TRBV5-1	TRBD2	once	TRBJ2-3	CASSPEKRGGTDTQYF	TGCGCCAGCAGCCCCGAAAAGCGGGGGGGCACAGATACGCAGTATTTT
TRBV28	NA	NA	TRBJ1-3	CASSSTGGGGNTIYF	TGTGCCAGCAGCTCTACGGGTGGGGGCGGAAACACCATATATTTT
TRBV5-4	TRBD2	few	TRBJ2-3	CASSYSGVNTQYF	TGTGCCAGCAGCTATAGCGGGGTAAATACGCAGTATTTT
TRBV30	TRBD1	NA	TRBJ1-1	CAWSVRRTGNLEEAFF	TGTGCCTGGAGTGTACGAAGGACAGGGAATCTGGAGGAAGCTTTCTTT
TRBV5-4	TRBD2	NA	TRBJ2-7	CASSPRVAGDPYEQYF	TGTGCCAGCAGCCCCAGAGTAGCGGGGGACCCCTACGAGCAGTACTTC
TRBV7-6	NA	many	TRBJ2-2	CASSYSGSATGELFF	TGTGCCAGCAGCTATTCGGGGAGCGCCACCGGGGAGCTGTTTTTT
TRBV21-1	NA	NA	TRBJ2-7	CASKTSGGAKQYF	TGTGCCAGCAAGACTAGCGGGGGGGCGAAGCAGTACTTC
TRBV10-3	NA	NA	TRBJ1-5	CAISEGRDQPQHF	TGTGCCATCAGTGAGGGGAGGGATCAGCCCCAGCATTTT
TRBV11-3	TRBD1	once	TRBJ2-2	CASSVTPGQTFTGELFF	TGTGCCAGCAGCGTTACGCCGGGACAGACCTTCACCGGGGAGCTGTTTTTT
TRBV25-1	NA	NA	TRBJ1-1	CASDGGRGAFF	TGTGCCAGCGACGGGGGGCGAGGAGCTTTCTTT
TRBV18	TRBD1	NA	TRBJ1-1	CASSPMRGQGTEAFF	TGTGCCAGCTCACCGATGAGGGGGCAGGGCACTGAAGCTTTCTTT
TRBV2	TRBD2	NA	TRBJ2-1	CASSNTGGNNEQFF	TGTGCCAGCAGTAATACGGGGGGGAACAATGAGCAGTTCTTC
TRBV6-2/TRBV6-3	NA	once	TRBJ2-5	CASSVLAGAFKETQYF	TGTGCCAGCAGTGTATTGGCGGGGGCCTTCAAAGAGACCCAGTACTTC
TRBV5-1	TRBD2	NA	TRBJ2-1	CASSLDLAGVDEQFF	TGCGCCAGCAGCTTGGACCTAGCGGGTGTGGATGAGCAGTTCTTC
TRBV5-5	NA	NA	TRBJ2-1	CASSLDVTGLYEQFF	TGTGCCAGCAGCTTGGATGTGACAGGACTTTATGAGCAGTTCTTC
TRBV29-1	TRBD2	NA	TRBJ2-1	CSVGSGRAYNEQFF	TGCAGCGTTGGTAGCGGGAGGGCCTACAATGAGCAGTTCTTC
TRBV7-2	NA	NA	TRBJ1-6	CASSLESSYNSPLHF	TGTGCCAGCAGCTTGGAGAGCTCCTATAATTCACCCCTCCACTTT
TRBV18	NA	NA	TRBJ1-1	CASSPLNLNTEAFF	TGTGCCAGCTCACCACTGAACTTGAACACTGAAGCTTTCTTT
TRBV6-2/TRBV6-3	NA	few	TRBJ2-7	CASSYSMYLSSYEQYF	TGTGCCAGCAGTTACTCGATGTACCTGAGTTCCTACGAGCAGTACTTC
TRBV7-9	TRBD2	NA	TRBJ2-1	CASSLAGTSGRARGNEQFF	TGTGCCAGCAGCTTAGCCGGGACTAGCGGGAGGGCCAGAGGCAATGAGCAGTTCTTC
TRBV19	TRBD1	NA	TRBJ2-7	CASSIGPGTGIDEQYF	TGTGCCAGTAGTATCGGGCCCGGGACAGGGATCGACGAGCAGTACTTC
TRBV2	NA	NA	TRBJ2-2	CASSSGTNTGELFF	TGTGCCAGCAGTTCCGGGACAAACACCGGGGAGCTGTTTTTT
TRBV19	TRBD2	NA	TRBJ2-1	CASSGSGGLLAGEQFF	TGTGCCAGTAGTGGTAGCGGGGGGTTACTTGCTGGTGAGCAGTTCTTC
TRBV24-1	NA	NA	TRBJ2-6	CATSDSRISGANVLTF	TGTGCCACCAGTGACTCTAGGATCTCTGGGGCCAACGTCCTGACTTTC
TRBV29-1	NA	NA	TRBJ2-7	CSVEGAAGLYEQYF	TGCAGCGTTGAAGGGGCAGCAGGACTCTACGAGCAGTACTTC
TRBV5-4	NA	NA	TRBJ2-1	CASSFDSADYNEQFF	TGTGCCAGCAGCTTTGACTCGGCAGATTACAATGAGCAGTTCTTC
TRBV6-4	NA	NA	TRBJ2-1	CASSEQGSSNEQFF	TGTGCCAGCAGTGAACAGGGAAGTTCAAATGAGCAGTTCTTC
TRBV4-1	TRBD1	NA	TRBJ1-2	CASSPPGGGEGYTF	TGCGCCAGCAGCCCCCCGGGAGGGGGCGAAGGCTACACCTTC
TRBV6-2/TRBV6-3	NA	once	TRBJ2-7	CASSPAYEQYF	TGTGCCAGCAGTCCGGCCTACGAGCAGTACTTC
TRBV5-8	TRBD1	NA	TRBJ1-5	CASSIRDSVGNQPQHF	TGTGCCAGCAGCATACGGGACAGCGTGGGCAATCAGCCCCAGCATTTT
TRBV5-1	NA	NA	TRBJ2-2	CASSWAPGAGELFF	TGCGCCAGCAGCTGGGCCCCAGGTGCCGGGGAGCTGTTTTTT
TRBV30	NA	NA	TRBJ1-5	CAWSAGGNQPQHF	TGTGCCTGGAGTGCGGGGGGCAATCAGCCCCAGCATTTT
TRBV6-5	NA	NA	TRBJ2-7	CASSYFRLPQGEQYF	TGTGCCAGCAGTTACTTCAGACTCCCTCAAGGCGAGCAGTACTTC
TRBV29-1	NA	NA	TRBJ1-1	CSVGGVRTLNTEAFF	TGCAGCGTTGGGGGCGTAAGGACGCTGAACACTGAAGCTTTCTTT
TRBV7-3	TRBD2	NA	TRBJ2-2	CASSAELAGGTGELFF	TGTGCCAGCAGCGCCGAGCTAGCGGGCGGGACCGGGGAGCTGTTTTTT
TRBV5-4	NA	NA	TRBJ1-2	CASSPGNQLSGGYTF	TGTGCCAGCAGCCCCGGGAATCAGCTATCTGGTGGCTACACCTTC
TRBV14	TRBD1	NA	TRBJ2-2	CASSQNRGQADTGELFF	TGTGCCAGCAGCCAAAACAGAGGACAGGCGGACACCGGGGAGCTGTTTTTT
TRBV7-9	NA	NA	TRBJ2-1	CASSQDRWGDEQFF	TGTGCCAGCAGCCAGGACCGCTGGGGCGATGAGCAGTTCTTC
TRBV19	NA	NA	TRBJ2-6	CASSWLPSGANVLTF	TGTGCCAGTAGTTGGCTGCCCTCTGGGGCCAACGTCCTGACTTTC
TRBV19	NA	NA	TRBJ1-1	CASSIGRVVDTEAFF	TGTGCCAGTAGTATAGGGCGGGTGGTGGACACTGAAGCTTTCTTT
TRBV3-1/TRBV3-2	TRBD2	NA	TRBJ2-5	CASSQFGGGTETQYF	TGTGCCAGCAGCCAATTCGGGGGGGGCACGGAGACCCAGTACTTC
TRBV5-6	NA	NA	TRBJ2-7	CASSLTGLGEQYF	TGTGCCAGCAGCTTGACAGGGCTAGGCGAGCAGTACTTC
TRBV19	TRBD1	NA	TRBJ2-7	CASSPRTGWYEQYF	TGTGCCAGTAGTCCGCGGACAGGGTGGTACGAGCAGTACTTC
TRBV11-3	TRBD2	once	TRBJ2-1	CASSPGGPYNEQFF	TGTGCCAGCAGCCCGGGGGGGCCCTACAATGAGCAGTTCTTC
TRBV27	NA	NA	TRBJ1-1	CASSLGGTLTEAFF	TGTGCCAGCAGTTTAGGGGGGACCCTCACTGAAGCTTTCTTT
TRBV30	TRBD2	NA	TRBJ2-5	CAWAGGETQYF	TGTGCCTGGGCGGGGGGAGAGACCCAGTACTTC
TRBV11-1	NA	NA	TRBJ1-1	CASSLEQGGTEAFF	TGTGCCAGCAGCTTAGAGCAGGGCGGCACTGAAGCTTTCTTT
TRBV9	TRBD2	NA	TRBJ2-7	CASSVGLAGGKYEQYF	TGTGCCAGCAGCGTAGGACTAGCGGGAGGAAAGTACGAGCAGTACTTC
TRBV12-5	NA	NA	TRBJ2-3	CASGPRENTDTQYF	TGTGCTAGTGGCCCCCGGGAGAACACAGATACGCAGTATTTT